This T cell receptor beta chain was identified during a study of early T cells in non-severe SARS-CoV-2 infection. On the study more broadly: With bulk RNA from unsorted whole blood as input, sequencing yielded unpaired chains.

Unique molecular identifiers (one per individual cDNA molecule) were attached. MiXCR, applied by TCRdb to the 5' RACE reads, yields one record per CDR3 protein. The repertoire consists of tens of thousands of distinct CDR3 sequences, with over 4.5% occurring once and the leading ten covering roughly 4.5%. This clonotype occurred many times. What it binds is unknown. The CDR3 sequence is 16 residues long. Germline V gene sequence: CDR1 SGHDN, CDR2 FVKESK. V was shortened by 4 bases and J by 2 bases, with 16 bases between the two germline ends. Regarding the study as a whole: A preference for anti-spike CD8 responses marked VDJdb matching, which missed private and CD4 specificities.

Material: whole blood. V usage is TRBV14 and J usage is TRBJ2-3; tentative D call: TRBD1 (7 bases). The sequence was obtained from an adult who was a healthcare worker with PCR-confirmed SARS-CoV-2 infection or an uninfected control (not recorded which). The CDR3 spells CASSRLQGTFTDTQYF. The CDR3 DNA follows: TGTGCCAGCAGCCGCCTACAGGGGACTTTCACAGATACGCAGTATTTT.